This T cell receptor (beta chain) was recovered during a study of blood T cell repertoires in COVID-19. Background on the study: PBMCs, B-cell-depleted T cells, or T cells provided the cDNA or gDNA that made up the material.

V shed 5 bases, J shed 7 bases, and the junction held 7 bases outside the gene matches. The CDR3 extends over 14 amino acids. CDR1 is SGHNT, CDR2 YENEEA, per germline. This table comes from immunoSEQ multiplex PCR, and its TCRdb copy is limited to in-frame clones, with some not included. The table has about 160,000 clones, over 80% seen once; the top ten hold approximately 4.1%. Sequencing was performed on peripheral blood. The receptor comes from a woman in her sixties who had recovered from COVID-19. The chain links TRBV11-3 to TRBJ2-1; 8 nucleotides match TRBD1. For the CDR3, the DNA is TGTGCCAGCAGCCCAGGGGGCGCCGGGAATGAGCAGTTCTTC. Its protein is CASSPGGAGNEQFF.